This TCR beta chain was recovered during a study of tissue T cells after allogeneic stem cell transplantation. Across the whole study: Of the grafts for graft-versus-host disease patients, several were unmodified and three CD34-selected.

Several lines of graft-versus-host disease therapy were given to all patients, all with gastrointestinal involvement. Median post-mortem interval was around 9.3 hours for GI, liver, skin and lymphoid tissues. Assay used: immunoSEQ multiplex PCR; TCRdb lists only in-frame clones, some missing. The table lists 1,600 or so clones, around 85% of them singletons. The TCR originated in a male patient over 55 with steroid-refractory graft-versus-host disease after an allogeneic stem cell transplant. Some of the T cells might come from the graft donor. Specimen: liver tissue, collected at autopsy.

In nucleotides, the CDR3 is TGTGCCAGCAGTGACTCGAGCTCTGGGGCCAACGTCCTGACTTTC. It translates to CASSDSSSGANVLTF. The chain is built from TRBV6-4 and TRBJ2-6; D is undetermined. The CDR3 is made up of 15 amino acids. The germline gives CDR1 MRHNA, CDR2 SNTAGT. Between the trimmed V and J ends, which lost 0 bases and 0 bases, there was a span of 3 bases.